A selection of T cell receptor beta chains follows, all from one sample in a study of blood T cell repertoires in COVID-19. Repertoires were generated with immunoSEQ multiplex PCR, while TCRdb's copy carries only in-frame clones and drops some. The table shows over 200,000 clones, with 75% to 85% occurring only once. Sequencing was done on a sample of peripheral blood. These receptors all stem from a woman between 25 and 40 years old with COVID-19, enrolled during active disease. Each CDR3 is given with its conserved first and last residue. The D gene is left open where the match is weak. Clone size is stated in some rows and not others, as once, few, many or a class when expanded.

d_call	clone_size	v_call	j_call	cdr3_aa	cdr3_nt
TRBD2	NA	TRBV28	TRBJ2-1	CASSFIFDLAGVLGQGSNEQFF	TGTGCCAGCAGTTTTATCTTTGATTTAGCGGGAGTGTTGGGCCAAGGTAGCAATGAGCAGTTCTTC
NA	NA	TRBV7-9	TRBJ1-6	CASRPPATEGYGSPLHF	TGTGCCAGCAGGCCCCCCGCGACTGAAGGATATGGTTCACCCCTCCACTTT
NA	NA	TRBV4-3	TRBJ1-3	CASSQDPTYGNTIYF	TGCGCCAGCAGCCAAGATCCCACATACGGAAACACCATATATTTT
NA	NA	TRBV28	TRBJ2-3	CASAPRRHPTAQYF	TGTGCCAGCGCCCCTAGACGCCACCCGACGGCGCAGTATTTT
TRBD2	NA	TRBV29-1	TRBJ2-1	CSVEGLAGPSSYNEQFF	TGCAGCGTTGAGGGGCTAGCGGGTCCGAGCTCCTACAATGAGCAGTTCTTC
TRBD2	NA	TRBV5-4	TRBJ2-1	CASSTGLAGAYNEQFF	TGTGCCAGCAGCACGGGACTAGCGGGGGCTTACAATGAGCAGTTCTTC
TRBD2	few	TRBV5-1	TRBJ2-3	CASSSPETSGMRTQYF	TGCGCCAGCAGTTCCCCCGAGACTAGCGGGATGCGTACGCAGTATTTT
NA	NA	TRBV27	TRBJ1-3	CASSLTSPRGYSGNTIYF	TGTGCCAGCAGTTTAACCTCACCCCGAGGATACTCTGGAAACACCATATATTTT
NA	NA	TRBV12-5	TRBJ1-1	CASAVNGQINTEAFF	TGTGCTAGTGCCGTGAACGGACAGATAAACACTGAAGCTTTCTTT
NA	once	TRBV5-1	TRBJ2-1	CASSFGGGAYNEQFF	TGCGCCAGCAGCTTTGGAGGAGGGGCTTACAATGAGCAGTTCTTC
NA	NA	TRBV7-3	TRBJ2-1	CASSPLENPDNEQFF	TGTGCCAGCAGCCCTCTAGAAAATCCCGACAATGAGCAGTTCTTC
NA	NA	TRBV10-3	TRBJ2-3	CAISGSTGDTQYF	TGTGCCATCAGTGGCTCGACGGGGGATACGCAGTATTTT
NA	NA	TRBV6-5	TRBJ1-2	CASRLGGENYGYTF	TGTGCCAGCCGGTTAGGGGGGGAGAACTATGGCTACACCTTC
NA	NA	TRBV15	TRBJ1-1	CATSRDRGTIGAEAFF	TGTGCCACCAGCAGAGATCGTGGGACAATAGGGGCTGAAGCTTTCTTT
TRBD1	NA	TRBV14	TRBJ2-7	CASSHNRGYEQYF	TGTGCCAGCAGCCACAACAGGGGCTACGAGCAGTACTTC
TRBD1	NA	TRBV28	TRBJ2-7	CASIGQGSYEQYF	TGTGCCAGCATAGGACAGGGCTCCTACGAGCAGTACTTC
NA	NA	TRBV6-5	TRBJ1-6	CASSYIQGGYNSPLHF	TGTGCCAGCAGTTACATACAGGGTGGCTATAATTCACCCCTCCACTTT